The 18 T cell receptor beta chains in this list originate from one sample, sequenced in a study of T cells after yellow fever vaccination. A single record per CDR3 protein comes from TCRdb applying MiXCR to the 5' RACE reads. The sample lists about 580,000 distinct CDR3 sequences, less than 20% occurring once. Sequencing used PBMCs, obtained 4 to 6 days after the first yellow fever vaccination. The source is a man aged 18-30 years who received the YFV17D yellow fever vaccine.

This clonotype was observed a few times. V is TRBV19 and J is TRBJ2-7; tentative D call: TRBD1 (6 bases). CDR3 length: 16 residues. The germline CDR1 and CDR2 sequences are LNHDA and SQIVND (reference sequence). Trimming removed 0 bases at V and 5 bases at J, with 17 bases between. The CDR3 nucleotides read TGTGCCAGTAGTATAGATCGCGGACAGAAATACCACGAGCAGTACTTC. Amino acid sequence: CASSIDRGQKYHEQYF.

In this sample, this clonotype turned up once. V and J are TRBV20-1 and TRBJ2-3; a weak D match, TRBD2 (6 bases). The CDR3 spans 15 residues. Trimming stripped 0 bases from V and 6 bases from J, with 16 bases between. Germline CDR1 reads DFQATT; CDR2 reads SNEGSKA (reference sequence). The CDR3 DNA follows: TGCAGTGCTAGAGATGGGGCGGGGATGGGGGATACGCAGTATTTT. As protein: CSARDGAGMGDTQYF.

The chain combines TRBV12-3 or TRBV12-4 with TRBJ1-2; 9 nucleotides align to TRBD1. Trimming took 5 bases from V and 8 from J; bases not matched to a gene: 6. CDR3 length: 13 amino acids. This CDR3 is CASSNRGLGGYTF. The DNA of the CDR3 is TGTGCCAGCAGTAACAGGGGGCTGGGGGGCTACACCTTC.

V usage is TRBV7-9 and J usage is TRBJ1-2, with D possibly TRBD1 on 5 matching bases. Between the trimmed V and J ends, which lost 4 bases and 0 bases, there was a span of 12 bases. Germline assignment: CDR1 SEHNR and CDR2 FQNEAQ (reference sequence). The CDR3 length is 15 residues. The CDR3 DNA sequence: TGTGCCAGCAGCTACCGGGACGGAGCTAACTATGGCTACACCTTC. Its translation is CASSYRDGANYGYTF.

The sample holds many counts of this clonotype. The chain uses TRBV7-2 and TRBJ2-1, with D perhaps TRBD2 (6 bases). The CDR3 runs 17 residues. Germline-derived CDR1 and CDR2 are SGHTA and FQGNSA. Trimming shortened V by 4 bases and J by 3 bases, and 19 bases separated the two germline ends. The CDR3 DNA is TGTGCCAGCAGCTCCATTCCCGGGACTGTCTACTACAATGAGCAGTTCTTC. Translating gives CASSSIPGTVYYNEQFF.

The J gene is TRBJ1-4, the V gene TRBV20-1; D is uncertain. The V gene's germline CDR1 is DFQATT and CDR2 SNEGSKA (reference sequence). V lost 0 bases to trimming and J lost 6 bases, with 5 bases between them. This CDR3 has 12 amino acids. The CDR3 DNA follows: TGCAGTGCTAGAGATCGGGATGAAAAACTGTTTTTT. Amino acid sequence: CSARDRDEKLFF.

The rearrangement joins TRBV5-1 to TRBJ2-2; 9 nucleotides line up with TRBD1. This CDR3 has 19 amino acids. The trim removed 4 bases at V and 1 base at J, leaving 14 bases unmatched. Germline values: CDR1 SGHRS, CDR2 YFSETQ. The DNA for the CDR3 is TGCGCCAGCAGCAGTCCTACAGGGGGCGAAGGGAAGAACACCGGGGAGCTGTTTTTT. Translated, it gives CASSSPTGGEGKNTGELFF. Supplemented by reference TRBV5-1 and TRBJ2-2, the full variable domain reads KAGVTQTPRYLIKTRGQQVTLSCSPISGHRSVSWYQQTPGQGLQFLFEYFSETQRNKGNFPGRFSGRQFSNSRSEMNVSTLELGDSALYLCASSSPTGGEGKNTGELFFGEGSRLTVL.

CDR3 in DNA: TGCGCCAGCAGCCAAGGTGCTGGGACCCAGTACTTC. Translating gives CASSQGAGTQYF. V is TRBV4-1 and J is TRBJ2-5; D is ambiguous. Germline CDR1 is MGHRA and CDR2 is YSYEKL. The CDR3 is made up of 12 amino acids. Trimming took off 1 base at V and 7 bases at J, with 7 bases between the two ends.

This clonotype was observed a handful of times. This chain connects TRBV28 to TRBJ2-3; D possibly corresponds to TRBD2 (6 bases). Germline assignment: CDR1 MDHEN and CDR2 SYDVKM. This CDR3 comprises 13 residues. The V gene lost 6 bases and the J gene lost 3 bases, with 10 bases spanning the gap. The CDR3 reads CASRGLGTDTQYF. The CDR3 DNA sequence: TGTGCCAGCAGGGGACTGGGGACAGATACGCAGTATTTT.

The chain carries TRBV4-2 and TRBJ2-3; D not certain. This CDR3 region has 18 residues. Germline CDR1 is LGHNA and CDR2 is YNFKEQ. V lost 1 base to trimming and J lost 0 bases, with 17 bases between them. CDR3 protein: CASSQVFSTGTSTDTQYF. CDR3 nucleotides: TGTGCCAGCAGCCAAGTTTTCTCTACGGGTACTAGCACAGATACGCAGTATTTT.

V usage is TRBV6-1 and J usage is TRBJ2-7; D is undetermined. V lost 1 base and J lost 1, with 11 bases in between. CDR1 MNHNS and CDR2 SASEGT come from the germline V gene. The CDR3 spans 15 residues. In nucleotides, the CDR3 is TGTGCCAGCAGTGAAGAAGCGATCAGTTCCTACGAGCAGTACGTC. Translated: CASSEEAISSYEQYV.

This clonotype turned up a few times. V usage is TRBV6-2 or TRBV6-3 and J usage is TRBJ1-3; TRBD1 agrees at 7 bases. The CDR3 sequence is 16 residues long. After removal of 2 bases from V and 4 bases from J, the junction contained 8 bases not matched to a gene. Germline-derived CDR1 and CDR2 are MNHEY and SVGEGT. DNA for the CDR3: TGTGCCAGCAGTTACGTGGGACAGTCTGACGGAAACACCATATATTTT. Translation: CASSYVGQSDGNTIYF.

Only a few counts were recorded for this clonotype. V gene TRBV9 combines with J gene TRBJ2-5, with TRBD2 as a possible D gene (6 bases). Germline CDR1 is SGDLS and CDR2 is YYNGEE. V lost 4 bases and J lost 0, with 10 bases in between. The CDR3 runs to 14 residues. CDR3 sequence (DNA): TGTGCCAGCAGCACCGCGGGGTACCAAGAGACCCAGTACTTC. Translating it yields CASSTAGYQETQYF.

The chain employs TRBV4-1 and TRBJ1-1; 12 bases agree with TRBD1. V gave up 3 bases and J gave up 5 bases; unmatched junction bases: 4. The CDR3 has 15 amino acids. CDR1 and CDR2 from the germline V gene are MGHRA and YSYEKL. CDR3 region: CASSHGDRGHTEAFF. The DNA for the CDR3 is TGCGCCAGCAGCCATGGGGACAGGGGGCATACTGAAGCTTTCTTT.

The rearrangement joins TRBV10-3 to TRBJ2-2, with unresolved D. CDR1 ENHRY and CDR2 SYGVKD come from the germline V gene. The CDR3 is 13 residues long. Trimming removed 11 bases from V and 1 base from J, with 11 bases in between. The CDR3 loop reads CAAQSGNTGELFF. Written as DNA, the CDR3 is TGTGCCGCGCAATCCGGGAACACCGGGGAGCTGTTTTTT.

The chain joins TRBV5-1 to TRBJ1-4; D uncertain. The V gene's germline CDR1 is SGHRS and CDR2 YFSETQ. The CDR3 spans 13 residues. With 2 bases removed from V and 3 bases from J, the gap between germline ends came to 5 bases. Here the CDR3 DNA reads TGCGCCAGCAGCTTATCGTCTAATGAAAAACTGTTTTTT. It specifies CASSLSSNEKLFF.

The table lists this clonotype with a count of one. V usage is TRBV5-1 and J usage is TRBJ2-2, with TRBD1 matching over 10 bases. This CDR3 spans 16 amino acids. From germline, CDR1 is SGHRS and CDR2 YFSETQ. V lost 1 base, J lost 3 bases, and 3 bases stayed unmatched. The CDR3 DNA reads TGCGCCAGCAGCTTGCCGGGACAGGGGTACACCGGGGAGCTGTTTTTT. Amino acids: CASSLPGQGYTGELFF.

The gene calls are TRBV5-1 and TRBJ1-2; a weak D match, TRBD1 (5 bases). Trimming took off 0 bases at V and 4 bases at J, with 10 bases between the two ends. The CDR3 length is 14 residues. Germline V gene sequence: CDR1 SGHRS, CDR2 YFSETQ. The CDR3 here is CASSLDGAGYGYTF. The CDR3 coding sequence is TGCGCCAGCAGCTTGGACGGGGCCGGCTATGGCTACACCTTC.